Listed below are T cell receptor beta chains from one sample, sequenced in a study of beta chain features in type 1 diabetes. Profiled with immunoSEQ multiplex PCR; TCRdb holds only in-frame clones, not every one. In the table there are about 740,000 clones, roughly 13% of which are singletons. Specimen: naive CD4+ T cells from blood. The receptor set was obtained from a man between 18 and 29 years old with type 1 diabetes. CDR3s include the opening cysteine and the closing phenylalanine or tryptophan.

TRBV5-1 CASSEKGQRSPLHF
TRBV2 CASSDLAGETQYF
TRBV2 CASRAPLGWNTGELFF
TRBV4-1 CASSQELGQGTLGYTF
TRBV19 CASTWQVNTEAFF
TRBV7-2 CASSLGWGEKLFF
TRBV29-1 CSSGRLGQGRLNTQYF
TRBV5-1 CASSLQGNNSPLHF
TRBV9 CASSVAGTGAQEQYF
TRBV30 CAWTTGRGNTIYF
TRBV19 CACHLGSGANVLTF
TRBV29-1 CSVQQGFVEQYF
TRBV30 CAWSFDSNQPQHF
TRBV7-2 CASRKEGVWTSGTDTQYF
TRBV5-4 CASSRTVQETQYF
TRBV6-5 CASSYSTGDETQYF
TRBV2 CASTLDSRAFF
TRBV7-8 CASSPAGSTDTQYF
TRBV13 CASSLSGGREQYF
TRBV30 CAWGKRDKNTEAFF
TRBV6-5 CASSYSQGGSTDTQYF
TRBV29-1 CSVEGWGDTQYF
TRBV10-3 CAISEPSGGYEQYF
TRBV5-6 CASSRPPGQGVKSGYTF
TRBV10-3 CASSQGPNTGELFF
TRBV5-1 CASSFPPQYEQYF
TRBV29-1 CSVATGTGLSNQPQHF
TRBV5-1 CASSWITIGSLNSVSDTQYF
TRBV2 CASRWDRVETQYF
TRBV30 CAWDRGVNTEAFF
TRBV28 CASSLFQGPAGTEAFF
TRBV30 CAWSRGRGEQYF
TRBV2 CASAMGRLNQPQHF
TRBV4-1 CASSQSIGGSTGELFF
TRBV7-9 CASSLPTGGQHTEAFF
TRBV25-1 CASSVLAGGSGGYTF
TRBV29-1 CSAHIGASTDTQYF
TRBV9 CASSVATQGASTNEKLFF
TRBV9 CASSFRLGMGTDTQYF
TRBV28 CASSPTPWGGELFF
TRBV13 CASSFKSTPYLVRDF
TRBV5-1 CASSPGQGEDTQYF
TRBV7-9 CASSSMVQGITEAFF
TRBV14 CASSQGTGPREAFF
TRBV10-1 CASSDQETQYF
TRBV30 CASGAGAQETQYF
TRBV10-3 CAIGTSGMETQYF
TRBV6-5 CASSYTGTGNQPQHF
TRBV28 CASRPSWGGGYTF
TRBV9 CASSVTGDTSGNTIYF